Shown below are 27 T cell receptor beta chains from a single sample sequenced in a study of T cells in Graves' hyperthyroidism and ophthalmopathy. TCR beta CDR3 regions were amplified from RNA transcripts. During a first-round RT-PCR of the TCR CDR3, the HTBI primer set was used. MiXCR was run by TCRdb on the multiplex PCR reads, yielding one entry per CDR3 protein. The sample has roughly 570,000 distinct CDR3 sequences, roughly 46% seen once. The sample comprised peripheral blood or thyroid tissue (not recorded which). The receptors come from an adult woman with Graves' disease, either hyperthyroidism or ophthalmopathy (not recorded which).

This clonotype was recorded many times. The chain employs TRBV3-1 and TRBJ1-6; TRBD1 might be the D (6 bases). Trimming removed 4 bases from V and 8 bases from J, with 15 bases in between. Germline V gene lookup returns CDR1 LGHDT and CDR2 YNNKEL (reference sequence). The CDR3 contains 15 residues. This chain's CDR3 is CASSRVQGRDSPLHF. CDR3 coding DNA: TGTGCCAGCAGCCGCGTGCAGGGGCGGGATTCACCCCTCCACTTT.

This clonotype occurred many times. The chain carries TRBV5-4 and TRBJ1-1, with 7 bases lining up with TRBD1. The germline V gene has CDR1 SGHNT and CDR2 YYREEE (reference sequence). The V segment lost 6 bases and the J segment 2 bases; nucleotides outside the gene matches: 10. The CDR3 length is 15 residues. CDR3 sequence (DNA): TGTGCCAGCACCACAAGCAGGGGGGATAACACTGAAGCTTTCTTT. Protein product: CASTTSRGDNTEAFF.

V is TRBV10-3 and J is TRBJ2-7; D may be TRBD2 (5 bases). Germline V gene lookup returns CDR1 ENHRY and CDR2 SYGVKD. Trimming cost V 2 bases and J 7 bases, with 9 bases left between them. CDR3 size: 12 residues. The CDR3 sequence is CAISEGGVEQYF. The CDR3 DNA reads TGTGCCATCAGTGAGGGAGGAGTAGAGCAGTACTTC.

This clonotype appeared many times. This chain uses TRBV5-1 with TRBJ2-6; D is ambiguous. Per germline, CDR1 SGHRS and CDR2 YFSETQ. V lost 1 base and J lost 0, with 11 bases in between. The CDR3 runs to 17 residues. The CDR3 nucleotides read TGCGCCAGCAGCTTGCACAGTTTAAACTCTGGGGCCAACGTCCTGACTTTC. It yields the protein CASSLHSLNSGANVLTF.

This chain links TRBV2 with TRBJ2-6; 9 bases align to TRBD1. This CDR3 region has 17 residues. Trimming removed 6 bases from V and 2 bases from J; junction bases left unmatched: 8. Germline V gene lookup returns CDR1 SNHLY and CDR2 FYNNEI. The CDR3 is CASSRDRVPTGANVLTF. As DNA, the CDR3 is TGTGCCAGCAGCCGGGACAGGGTCCCTACTGGGGCCAACGTCCTGACTTTC.

This clonotype was seen repeatedly, ten times or more. The CDR3 sequence is CASSLEVQQKAIQETQYF. The CDR3 nucleotides are TGTGCCAGCAGCTTGGAGGTTCAGCAGAAGGCTATACAAGAGACCCAGTACTTC. The chain combines TRBV5-6 with TRBJ2-5; D is undetermined. V dropped 0 bases and J dropped 2 bases, with 20 bases sitting between them. The CDR3 has 18 residues. CDR1 is SGHDT, CDR2 YYEEEE, per germline.

V is TRBV27 and J is TRBJ2-7; TRBD2 is a possible D gene (5 bases). CDR3 length: 14 residues. Germline V CDR1 and CDR2: MNHEY, SMNVEV (reference sequence). Trimming removed 2 bases at V and 4 bases at J, with 12 bases between. CDR3 DNA sequence: TGTGCCAGCAGTTTAGCCAGGCCGGGGTACGAGCAGTACTTC. Protein: CASSLARPGYEQYF.

The chain recombines TRBV7-6 with TRBJ1-2, with D possibly TRBD1 on 6 matching bases. V lost 5 bases and J 4 bases, leaving 11 bases between the germline ends. The V gene's germline CDR1 is SGHVS and CDR2 FNYEAQ. CDR3 length equals 13 residues. CDR3 residues: CASSPMDSYGYTF. CDR3 nucleotides: TGTGCCAGCAGCCCTATGGACAGCTATGGCTACACCTTC.

Of note for this clonotype: One junction end disagrees with the germline gene, perhaps due to a read error. The gene calls are TRBV15 and TRBJ2-5, with 11 bases identical to TRBD2. CDR3 length: 17 residues. Germline V CDR1 and CDR2: LNHNV, YYDKDF (reference sequence). DNA of the CDR3: TGTGCCACCAACAAACTCGGACTAGCGGGCCTCCAAGAGACCCAGAACTTC. This encodes CATNKLGLAGLQETQNF.

Ten or more counts support this clonotype. The chain couples TRBV6-6 to TRBJ1-5, with D unclear. The CDR3 extends over 14 amino acids. Between the trimmed V and J ends, which lost 0 bases and 4 bases, there was a span of 7 bases. Per the germline V gene, CDR1 is MNHNY and CDR2 is SVGAGI (reference sequence). The CDR3 sequence is CASSYSAVNQPQHF. In nucleotides, the CDR3 is TGTGCCAGCAGTTACTCGGCAGTGAATCAGCCCCAGCATTTT.

This chain links TRBV5-1 with TRBJ1-1; D is possibly TRBD1 (5 bases). The CDR3 runs 14 residues. The germline gives CDR1 SGHRS, CDR2 YFSETQ. Trimming pared 2 bases from V and 11 bases from J, leaving 19 bases between. CDR3 residues: CASSLQAEPTDAFF. In DNA form, the CDR3 reads TGCGCCAGCAGCTTACAGGCCGAGCCGACCGACGCTTTCTTT.

This clonotype was seen only once. The V gene is TRBV5-5, the J gene TRBJ2-3; 11 nucleotides align to TRBD2. V gave up 4 bases and J gave up 6 bases; unmatched junction bases: 10. This CDR3 is 16 amino acids long. Per germline, CDR1 SGHKS and CDR2 YYEKEE (reference sequence). CDR3 DNA: TGTGCCAGCAGCCCGGGACTAGCGGAAGCAGTGGATACGCAGTATTTT. This translates into CASSPGLAEAVDTQYF. Together with reference TRBV5-5 and TRBJ2-3, the CDR3 gives the full variable domain: DAGVTQSPTHLIKTRGQQVTLRCSPISGHKSVSWYQQVLGQGPQFIFQYYEKEERGRGNFPDRFSARQFPNYSSELNVNALLLGDSALYLCASSPGLAEAVDTQYFGPGTRLTVL.

A remark on this clonotype: A junction boundary mismatches the germline segment, possibly from a read error. The V call is TRBV2, the J call TRBJ2-7; D gene uncertain. The CDR3 runs to 15 residues. Germline-derived CDR1 and CDR2 are SNHLY and FYNNEI. This CDR3 is CASRSPGVSSYERYF. CDR3 in DNA: TGTGCCAGCAGATCCCCGGGCGTAAGCTCCTACGAGCGGTACTTC.

This clonotype was counted ten times or more. V is TRBV10-3 and J is TRBJ1-5; D is uncertain. This CDR3 spans 14 amino acids. V gave up 10 bases and J gave up 0 bases, with 13 bases separating them. Germline loops: CDR1 ENHRY, CDR2 SYGVKD. The CDR3 DNA follows: TGTGCCACCGCGGGTAGGACTAGCAATCAGCCCCAGCATTTT. This translates into CATAGRTSNQPQHF.

The genes are TRBV7-2 and TRBJ2-5, with D unresolved. This CDR3 spans 15 amino acids. Looked up from germline, CDR1 is SGHTA and CDR2 is FQGNSA. The V end was cut by 6 bases, the J end by 3 bases, with 17 bases between. The CDR3 coding sequence is TGTGCCAGCAGACCCCGTTTGGGTGGAGAAGAGACCCAGTACTTC. It is translated as CASRPRLGGEETQYF.

The CDR3 sequence is CASSYGTQYF. CDR3 sequence (DNA): TGTGCCAGCAGTTACGGGACCCAGTACTTC. This sequence joins TRBV6-5 and TRBJ2-5; D gene ambiguous. The CDR3 consists of 10 residues. From germline, CDR1 is MNHEY and CDR2 SVGAGI. Trimming stripped 2 bases from V and 7 bases from J, with 2 bases between.

There are many counts of this clonotype. The CDR3: CASFSPSGLFF. CDR3 bases: TGTGCCAGCTTCTCACCCTCGGGCCTTTTCTTT. The chain joins TRBV18 to TRBJ1-1; D not certain. The CDR3 is made up of 11 amino acids. Germline V gene data show CDR1 as KGHSH and CDR2 as LQKENI. V was trimmed by 7 bases and J by 13 bases, leaving 16 bases between them.

This clonotype was observed many times. V usage is TRBV20-1 and J usage is TRBJ2-7, with unresolved D. Trimming stripped 5 bases from V and 6 bases from J, with 14 bases between. CDR3 length equals 12 residues. Germline V gene data show CDR1 as DFQATT and CDR2 as SNEGSKA (reference sequence). The CDR3 here is CSAGGAPGEQYF. In DNA form, the CDR3 reads TGCAGTGCTGGTGGAGCCCCGGGCGAGCAGTACTTC.

This chain connects TRBV28 to TRBJ2-7, with 10 nucleotides matching TRBD2. After removal of 6 bases from V and 4 bases from J, the junction contained 9 bases not matched to a gene. The CDR3 is 15 residues long. CDR1 is MDHEN, CDR2 SYDVKM, per germline. The chain's CDR3 is CASRWSGGGTYEQYF. The CDR3 region has the DNA TGTGCCAGCAGGTGGAGCGGGGGGGGCACTTACGAGCAGTACTTC.

This rearrangement joins TRBV7-2 to TRBJ1-1, with D possibly being TRBD1 (5 bases). The CDR3 covers 13 residues. Trimming pared 5 bases from V and 4 bases from J, leaving 11 bases between. In germline, CDR1 is SGHTA, CDR2 FQGNSA. As DNA, the CDR3 is TGTGCCAGCAGCGGCAATGGGGGCACTGAAGCTTTCTTT. It is translated as CASSGNGGTEAFF.

This clonotype came up a few times. The CDR3 DNA reads as TGTGCCAGCAGCTTAAACAGGGGTGGCTATGGCTACACCTTC. Its protein is CASSLNRGGYGYTF. The chain links TRBV7-3 to TRBJ1-2; 7 nucleotides line up with TRBD1. J was trimmed by 4 bases and V by 1 base; bases with no gene match: 3. Germline V gives CDR1 SGHTA, CDR2 FQGTGA. There are 14 residues in the CDR3.

This clonotype has ten or more counts. The genes are TRBV2 and TRBJ1-4, with TRBD1 matching 8 bases. The CDR3 has 14 residues. Germline values: CDR1 SNHLY, CDR2 FYNNEI. V gave up 6 bases and J gave up 8 bases; unmatched junction bases: 8. This CDR3 is CASRRTGRGEKLFF. The CDR3 DNA sequence: TGTGCCAGCAGGCGGACAGGGCGAGGCGAAAAACTGTTTTTT.

This clonotype was found a few times. This chain joins TRBV5-1 and TRBJ1-1; no clear D. Trimming left V 0 bases short and J 14 bases short, with 23 bases between. The germline CDR1 and CDR2 sequences are SGHRS and YFSETQ. This CDR3 has 15 residues. Here the CDR3 reads CASSLVAGVHNEQFF. Here the CDR3 DNA reads TGCGCCAGCAGCTTGGTGGCGGGAGTCCACAATGAGCAGTTCTTT.

This clonotype appeared many times. This chain links TRBV4-1 with TRBJ1-2, with a possible D match to TRBD1 (5 bases). Germline-derived CDR1 and CDR2 are MGHRA and YSYEKL. The CDR3 is 16 amino acids. Trimming cost V 1 base and J 7 bases, with 19 bases left between them. This CDR3 is CASSQAGGGRLGGYTF. As DNA, the CDR3 is TGCGCCAGCAGCCAAGCTGGGGGGGGTAGGTTGGGTGGCTACACCTTC.

This clonotype was picked up many times. The J gene is TRBJ2-2, the V gene TRBV7-2; TRBD2 matches at 7 bases. The germline CDR1 and CDR2 sequences are SGHTA and FQGNSA. This CDR3 contains 14 residues. Unmatched junction bases numbered 7, after V lost 6 bases and J lost 6 bases. The CDR3 here is CASRREAEPGELFF. CDR3 DNA sequence: TGTGCCAGCAGACGGGAGGCCGAACCCGGGGAGCTGTTTTTT. The complete variable domain, with remaining parts taken from reference TRBV7-2 and TRBJ2-2, reads GAGVSQSPSNKVTEKGKDVELRCDPISGHTALYWYRQSLGQGLEFLIYFQGNSAPDKSGLPSDRFSAERTGGSVSTLTIQRTQQEDSAVYLCASRREAEPGELFFGEGSRLTVL.

With regard to this clonotype: Here the CDR3 omits its conserved ending phenylalanine or tryptophan, so a read error is the likely source. The DNA is left out, because the CDR3 cannot be placed on it with certainty; the CDR3 is given as TCRdb lists it. The J gene is TRBJ1-2, the V gene TRBV10-3. The CDR3 length equals 10 residues, ends included. The germline V gene has CDR1 ENHRY and CDR2 SYGVKD. The CDR3 sequence: CAISQQGNTY.

The gene calls are TRBV7-2 and TRBJ1-2; no clear D gene. V shed 1 base and J shed 12 bases, with 6 bases lying between them. The germline V gene has CDR1 SGHTA and CDR2 FQGNSA. The CDR3 has 10 amino acids. CDR3 residues: CASSLERNTF. The CDR3 nucleotides read TGTGCCAGCAGCTTAGAACGGAACACCTTC. The variable domain in full, with the rest retrieved from reference TRBV7-2 and TRBJ1-2, is GAGVSQSPSNKVTEKGKDVELRCDPISGHTALYWYRQSLGQGLEFLIYFQGNSAPDKSGLPSDRFSAERTGGSVSTLTIQRTQQEDSAVYLCASSLERNTFGSGTRLTVV.